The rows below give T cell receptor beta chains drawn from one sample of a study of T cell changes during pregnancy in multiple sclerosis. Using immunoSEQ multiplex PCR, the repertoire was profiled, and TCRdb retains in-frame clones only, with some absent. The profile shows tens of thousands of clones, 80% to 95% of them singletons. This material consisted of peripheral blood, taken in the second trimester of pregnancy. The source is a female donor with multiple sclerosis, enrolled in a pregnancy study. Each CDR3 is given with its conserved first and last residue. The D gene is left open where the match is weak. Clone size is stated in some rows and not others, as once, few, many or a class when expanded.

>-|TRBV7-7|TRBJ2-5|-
CASSLNLGGTQYF
TGTGCCAGCAGCTTGAACCTCGGGGGGACCCAGTACTTC
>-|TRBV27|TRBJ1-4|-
CASSLGGLNEKLFF
TGTGCCAGCAGTTTAGGCGGCCTGAATGAAAAACTGTTTTTT
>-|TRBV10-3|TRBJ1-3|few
CATRGSGNTIYF
TGTGCCACCCGCGGCTCTGGAAACACCATATATTTT
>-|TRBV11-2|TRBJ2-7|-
CASSPQRADGYEQYF
TGTGCCAGCAGCCCCCAGCGGGCCGACGGGTACGAGCAGTACTTC
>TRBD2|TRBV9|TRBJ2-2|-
CASSVSGLAGGGGTGELFF
TGTGCCAGCAGCGTATCGGGACTAGCGGGGGGCGGGGGCACCGGGGAGCTGTTTTTT
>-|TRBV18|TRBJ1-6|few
CASSPAGNSPLHF
TGTGCCAGCTCACCAGCGGGGAATTCACCCCTCCACTTT
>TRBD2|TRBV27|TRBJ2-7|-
CASSLTSGRIYEQYF
TGTGCCAGCAGTTTAACTAGCGGGAGGATCTACGAGCAGTACTTC
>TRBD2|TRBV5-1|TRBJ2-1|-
CASSLVAGGYNEQFF
TGCGCCAGCAGCTTGGTTGCGGGAGGCTACAATGAGCAGTTCTTC
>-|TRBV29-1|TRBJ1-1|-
CSGSPGNTEAFF
TGCAGCGGGTCACCAGGGAACACTGAAGCTTTCTTT
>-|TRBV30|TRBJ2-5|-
CAWSENSGVQETQYF
TGTGCCTGGAGTGAGAACTCGGGGGTTCAAGAGACCCAGTACTTC
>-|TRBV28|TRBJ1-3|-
CATRAGNTIYF
TGTGCCACCCGAGCTGGAAACACCATATATTTT
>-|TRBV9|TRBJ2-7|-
CASSPRPYEQYF
TGTGCCAGCAGCCCTCGTCCCTACGAGCAGTACTTC
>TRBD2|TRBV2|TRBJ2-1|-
CASSEARLGLGGGEQFF
TGTGCCAGCAGTGAAGCGCGTTTGGGACTAGGGGGTGGGGAGCAGTTCTTC
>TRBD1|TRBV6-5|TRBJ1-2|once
CASTPGQGQEEGYTF
TGTGCCAGCACCCCGGGACAGGGTCAGGAAGAAGGCTACACCTTC
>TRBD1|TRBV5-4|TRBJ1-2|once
CASREWSGSGGNYGYTF
TGTGCCAGCAGGGAATGGAGTGGGTCAGGGGGTAACTATGGCTACACCTTC
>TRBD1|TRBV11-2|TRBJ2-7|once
CASSAGTGAYEQYF
TGTGCCAGCAGCGCCGGGACAGGGGCCTACGAGCAGTACTTC
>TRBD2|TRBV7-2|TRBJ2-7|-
CASSLALAGLYEQYF
TGTGCCAGCAGCTTAGCCTTAGCGGGGTTGTACGAGCAGTACTTC
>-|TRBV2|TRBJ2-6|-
CASSVSSGANVLTF
TGTGCCAGCAGTGTCAGCTCTGGGGCCAACGTCCTGACTTTC
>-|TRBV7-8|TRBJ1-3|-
CASSSRETDSGNTIYF
TGTGCCAGCAGCTCCCGGGAGACTGACTCTGGAAACACCATATATTTT
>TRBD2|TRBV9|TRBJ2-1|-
CASSIGLAVYNEQFF
TGTGCCAGCAGCATCGGACTAGCGGTATACAATGAGCAGTTCTTC
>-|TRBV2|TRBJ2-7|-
CASSESEAKYEQYF
TGTGCCAGCAGTGAATCAGAGGCAAAATACGAGCAGTACTTC
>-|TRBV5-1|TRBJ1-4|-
CASSLGTPATNEKLFF
TGCGCCAGCAGCTTGGGGACACCCGCAACTAATGAAAAACTGTTTTTT
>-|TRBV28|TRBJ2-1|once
CASRNRDHNEQFF
TGTGCCAGCAGAAACCGGGATCACAATGAGCAGTTCTTC
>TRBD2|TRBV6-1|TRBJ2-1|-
CASSEPSGSFVNEQFF
TGTGCCAGCAGTGAACCTAGCGGGAGTTTTGTCAATGAGCAGTTCTTC
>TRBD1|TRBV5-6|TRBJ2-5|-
CASSLSTGVLETQYF
TGTGCCAGCAGCTTGTCGACAGGGGTTTTAGAGACCCAGTACTTC
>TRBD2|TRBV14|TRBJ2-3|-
CASSRGGPFADTQYF
TGTGCCAGCAGCCGCGGGGGGCCGTTTGCAGATACGCAGTATTTT
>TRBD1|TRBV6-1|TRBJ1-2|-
CASSEHLDRGSYGYTF
TGTGCCAGCAGTGAGCATCTCGACAGGGGATCTTATGGCTACACCTTC
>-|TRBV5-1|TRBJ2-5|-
CASSLGGAETQYF
TGCGCCAGCAGCTTAGGAGGGGCAGAGACCCAGTACTTC
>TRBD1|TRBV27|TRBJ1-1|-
CASSSPDRGWAEAFF
TGTGCCAGCAGTTCCCCAGACAGGGGTTGGGCTGAAGCTTTCTTT
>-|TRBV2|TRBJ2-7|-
CASTLQATSYEQYF
TGTGCCAGCACCTTACAGGCTACCTCCTACGAGCAGTACTTC
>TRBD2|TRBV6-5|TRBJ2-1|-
CASRDSGAIYNEQFF
TGTGCCAGCAGGGATAGCGGGGCGATCTACAATGAGCAGTTCTTC
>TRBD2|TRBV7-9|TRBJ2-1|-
CASSLVLADYNEQFF
TGTGCCAGCAGCTTAGTGCTAGCGGACTACAATGAGCAGTTCTTC
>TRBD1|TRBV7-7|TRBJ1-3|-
CASSSGQGAGNTIYF
TGTGCTAGCAGCTCAGGACAGGGCGCTGGAAACACCATATATTTT
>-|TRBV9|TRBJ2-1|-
CASSASRQTSYNEQFF
TGTGCCAGCAGCGCTTCAAGACAGACCTCCTACAATGAGCAGTTCTTC
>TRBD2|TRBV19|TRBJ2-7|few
CASSISSGTLREQYF
TGTGCCAGTAGTATCTCTAGCGGGACTCTTCGCGAGCAGTACTTC